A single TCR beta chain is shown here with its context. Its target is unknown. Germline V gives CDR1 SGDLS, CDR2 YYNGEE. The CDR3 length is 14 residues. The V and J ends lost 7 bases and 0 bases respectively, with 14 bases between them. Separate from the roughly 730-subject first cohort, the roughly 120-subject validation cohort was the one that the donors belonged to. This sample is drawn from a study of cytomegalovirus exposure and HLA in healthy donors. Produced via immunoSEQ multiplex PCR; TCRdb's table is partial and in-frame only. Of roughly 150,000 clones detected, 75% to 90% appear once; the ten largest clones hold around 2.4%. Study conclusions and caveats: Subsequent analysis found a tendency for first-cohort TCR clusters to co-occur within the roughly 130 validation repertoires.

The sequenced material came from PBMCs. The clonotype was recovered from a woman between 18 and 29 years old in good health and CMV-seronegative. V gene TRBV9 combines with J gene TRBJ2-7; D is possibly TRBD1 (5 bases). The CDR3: CASGPSGISYEQYF. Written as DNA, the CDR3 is TGTGCCAGCGGCCCTTCAGGGATCTCCTACGAGCAGTACTTC.